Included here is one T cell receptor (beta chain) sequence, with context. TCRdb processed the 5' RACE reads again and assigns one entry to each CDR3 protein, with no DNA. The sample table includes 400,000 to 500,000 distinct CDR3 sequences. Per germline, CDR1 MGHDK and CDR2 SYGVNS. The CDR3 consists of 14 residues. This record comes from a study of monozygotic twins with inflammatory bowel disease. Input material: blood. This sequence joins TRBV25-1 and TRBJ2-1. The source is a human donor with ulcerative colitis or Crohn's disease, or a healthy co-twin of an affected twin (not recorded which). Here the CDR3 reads CASSDPYLYNEQFF.